Sequencing of this T cell receptor beta chain was carried out in a study of blood T cells in healthy people across ages. The second PCR ran 7 to 11 cycles with a sample-barcoded 5' primer and J-beta primers. Each CDR3 protein gets one entry after TCRdb re-called the 5' RACE reads with MiXCR. Among hundreds of thousands of distinct CDR3 sequences listed, 53% were seen once. This CDR3 has 18 amino acids. Trimming left V 6 bases short and J 0 bases short, with 24 bases between. Germline-derived CDR1 and CDR2 are MNHNY and SVGAGI (reference sequence). The genes are TRBV6-6 and TRBJ2-7; TRBD1 or TRBD2 may be the D gene (6 bases each). This TCR derives from an older man in good health. Specimen: blood. CDR3 loop: CASSHTGAGQGVSYEQYF. The DNA of the CDR3 is TGTGCCAGCAGCCATACGGGGGCCGGACAAGGGGTCTCCTACGAGCAGTACTTC.